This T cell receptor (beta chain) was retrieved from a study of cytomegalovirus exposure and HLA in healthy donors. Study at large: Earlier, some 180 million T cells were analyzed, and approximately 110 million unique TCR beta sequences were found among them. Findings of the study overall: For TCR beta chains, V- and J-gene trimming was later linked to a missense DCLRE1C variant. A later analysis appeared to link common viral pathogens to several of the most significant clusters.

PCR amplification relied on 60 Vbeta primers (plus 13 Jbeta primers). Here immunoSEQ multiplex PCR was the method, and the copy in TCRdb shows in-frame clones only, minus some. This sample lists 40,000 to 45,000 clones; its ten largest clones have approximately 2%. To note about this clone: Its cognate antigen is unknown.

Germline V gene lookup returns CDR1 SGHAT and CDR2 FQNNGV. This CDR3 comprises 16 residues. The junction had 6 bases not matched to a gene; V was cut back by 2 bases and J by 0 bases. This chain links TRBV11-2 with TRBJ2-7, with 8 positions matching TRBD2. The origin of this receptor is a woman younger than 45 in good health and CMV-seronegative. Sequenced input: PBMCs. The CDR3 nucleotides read TGTGCCAGCAGCTTAAGGCTAGCGGGCGCCTCCTACGAGCAGTACTTC. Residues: CASSLRLAGASYEQYF.